These 10 T cell receptor beta chains originate from one sample sequenced in a study of blood T cells in healthy people across ages. Together with a sample-barcoded 5' primer, a J-beta primer mix was included in a second PCR lasting about 7 to 11 cycles. TCRdb used MiXCR to reprocess the 5' RACE reads, holding one entry per CDR3 protein. The table shows about 1.4 million distinct CDR3 sequences, with roughly 59% occurring only once. Sequencing used blood. These receptor sequences come from a young man in good health.

The V gene is TRBV10-3, the J gene TRBJ1-3, with 10 bases lining up with TRBD1. Trimming took 8 bases from V and 1 from J; bases not matched to a gene: 2. The germline V gene encodes CDR1 ENHRY and CDR2 SYGVKD. The CDR3 has 14 amino acids. CDR3 DNA: TGTGCCATCCTGGACAGGGGGTCTGGAAACACCATATATTTT. It encodes CAILDRGSGNTIYF.

In this sample, this clonotype turned up a few times. This chain links TRBV7-9 with TRBJ2-4; 7 bases map to TRBD1. This CDR3 is built from 12 residues. With V trimmed by 5 bases and J by 13 bases, 8 bases remained unmatched. Germline CDR1 reads SEHNR; CDR2 reads FQNEAQ (reference sequence). The CDR3 sequence: CASSDDRDEQYF. Written as DNA, the CDR3 is TGTGCCAGCAGCGACGACAGGGATGAGCAGTACTTC.

This clonotype was seen repeatedly, ten times or more. The chain employs TRBV28 and TRBJ2-7; D unresolved. Germline V CDR1 and CDR2: MDHEN, SYDVKM. Trimming pared 8 bases from V and 2 bases from J, leaving 19 bases between. CDR3 length: 15 residues. The CDR3 loop reads CASSPSGDTTYEQYF. CDR3 sequence (DNA): TGTGCCAGCTCCCCCTCCGGAGATACCACCTACGAGCAGTACTTC.

This clonotype was seen more than once but under ten times. The CDR3 reads CAIRTRFNTDTQYF. The DNA of the CDR3 is TGTGCCATCAGGACAAGATTTAACACAGATACGCAGTATTTT. The chain combines TRBV10-3 with TRBJ2-3, with unresolved D. There are 14 residues in the CDR3. Germline V gives CDR1 ENHRY, CDR2 SYGVKD. Trimming cost V 6 bases and J 2 bases, with 12 bases left between them.

The sample holds a few counts of this clonotype. This sequence joins TRBV7-9 and TRBJ2-7, with D possibly TRBD1 on 6 matching bases. Germline V gives CDR1 SEHNR, CDR2 FQNEAQ (reference sequence). There are 14 residues in the CDR3. V lost 2 bases to trimming and J lost 4 bases, with 12 bases between them. CDR3 amino acids: CASSLSEGGYEQYF. CDR3 coding DNA: TGTGCCAGCAGCTTATCTGAAGGGGGTTACGAGCAGTACTTC. Filled out from reference TRBV7-9 and TRBJ2-7, the complete variable domain reads DTGVSQNPRHKITKRGQNVTFRCDPISEHNRLYWYRQTLGQGPEFLTYFQNEAQLEKSRLLSDRFSAERPKGSFSTLEIQRTEQGDSAMYLCASSLSEGGYEQYFGPGTRLTVT.

This clonotype was observed a handful of times. This chain links TRBV6-5 with TRBJ2-1; 9 bases fit TRBD2. The CDR3 has 17 amino acids. V lost 0 bases to trimming and J lost 2 bases; unmatched junction nucleotides: 5. CDR1 MNHEY and CDR2 SVGAGI come from the germline V gene. CDR3 in amino acids: CASSYSGGGAPYNEQFF. The CDR3 bases are TGTGCCAGCAGTTACTCCGGCGGGGGGGCCCCCTACAATGAGCAGTTCTTC.

The chain carries TRBV20-1 and TRBJ1-1; a weak D match, TRBD1 (5 bases). From germline, CDR1 is DFQATT and CDR2 SNEGSKA (reference sequence). The V end lost 6 bases, the J end lost 2 bases, and 13 bases lay between the germline ends. This CDR3 comprises 13 residues. CDR3 amino acids: CSAPRQTNTEAFF. The CDR3 DNA reads as TGCAGTGCCCCACGACAGACAAACACTGAAGCTTTCTTT.

CDR3 in DNA: TGTGCCAGCGGGCCGGACGAGATCCAGCCCCAGCATTTT. This gives the protein CASGPDEIQPQHF. V and J are TRBV12-3 or TRBV12-4 and TRBJ1-5; D unclear. V was trimmed by 8 bases and J by 7 bases, leaving 15 bases between them. The CDR3 loop spans 13 amino acids.

Only a few counts were recorded for this clonotype. This chain joins TRBV4-1 and TRBJ2-5; D possibly corresponds to TRBD2 (5 bases). The better agreement between TRBJ2-7 and the DNA end casts doubt on the J call. The CDR3 is 15 residues long. Germline V CDR1 and CDR2: MGHRA, YSYEKL. Here the CDR3 DNA reads TGCGCCAGCAGCCAAGTTCCCGAGGGTTTCTACGAGCAGTACTTC. Encoded protein: CASSQVPEGFYEQYF.

The genes are TRBV15 and TRBJ1-4, with D unresolved. The germline V and J ends were trimmed by 0 bases and 8 bases, with 10 bases remaining between them. This CDR3 has 14 residues. CDR1 is LNHNV and CDR2 is YYDKDF in the germline V gene (reference sequence). DNA of the CDR3: TGTGCCACCAGCAGAGATTATCGGGCCGAAAAACTGTTTTTT. This translates into CATSRDYRAEKLFF.